This T cell receptor beta chain is from a study of OX40 agonist ivuxolimab in advanced cancers. TCRdb's table, derived via immunoSEQ multiplex PCR, lists solely in-frame clones and lacks some. The sample has roughly 120,000 clones, approximately 90% seen once. Looked up from germline, CDR1 is GTSNPN and CDR2 is SVGIG (reference sequence). The length of the CDR3 is 12 residues. V lost 8 bases to trimming and J lost 4 bases; unmatched junction nucleotides: 6. Sequencing used CD4+ or CD8+ T cells sorted from blood, obtained in a trial of the OX40 agonist ivuxolimab. The rearrangement uses TRBV30 and TRBJ1-1, with 8 bases aligning to TRBD1. The receptor was derived from an adult with an advanced solid tumor such as melanoma, head and neck, liver or kidney cancer. This chain's CDR3 is CALDRGGTEAFF. In nucleotides, the CDR3 is TGTGCCCTCGACAGGGGAGGCACTGAAGCTTTCTTT.